Each of the 14 T cell receptor beta chains below was sequenced from the same sample in a study of T cells after yellow fever vaccination. TCRdb called the 5' RACE reads again in MiXCR, with one record for every CDR3 protein. The data show around 300,000 distinct CDR3 sequences, with approximately 13% seen just once and about 0.51% held by the top ten. The sample in question was CD4+ T cells sorted from PBMCs, obtained 45 days after the yellow fever booster vaccination. The receptor set was obtained from a man between 25 and 39 years old who received the YFV17D yellow fever vaccine.

CDR3 nucleotides: TGTGCCAGCAGCTATAGGGGTGCTGGGGCCAACGTCCTGACTTTC. Translated: CASSYRGAGANVLTF. This chain joins TRBV7-2 and TRBJ2-6; weak D call: TRBD1 (5 bases). The V gene's germline CDR1 is SGHTA and CDR2 FQGNSA. Between the trimmed V and J ends, which lost 4 bases and 2 bases, there was a span of 9 bases. The CDR3 has 15 amino acids.

There are many counts of this clonotype. The chain joins TRBV20-1 to TRBJ1-2; D is perhaps TRBD1 (6 bases). CDR3 length: 13 residues. From germline, CDR1 is DFQATT and CDR2 SNEGSKA (reference sequence). The germline V and J ends were trimmed by 4 bases and 0 bases, with 9 bases remaining between them. The CDR3 bases are TGCAGTGCTACAGGGGCTACTAACTATGGCTACACCTTC. It codes for CSATGATNYGYTF.

This clonotype was picked up a small number of times. The V call is TRBV12-3 or TRBV12-4, the J call TRBJ1-5; D not resolved. Trimming shortened V by 2 bases and J by 7 bases, and 12 bases separated the two germline ends. There are 14 residues in the CDR3. The CDR3 loop is CASSLSLEGQPQHF. As DNA, the CDR3 is TGTGCCAGCAGTTTAAGTTTAGAGGGACAGCCCCAGCATTTT.

The chain joins TRBV5-1 to TRBJ2-2, with D possibly matching TRBD1 (6 bases). V was shortened by 2 bases and J by 4 bases, with 15 bases between the two germline ends. This CDR3 contains 16 residues. Germline values: CDR1 SGHRS, CDR2 YFSETQ. The DNA for the CDR3 is TGCGCCAGCAGCTTACAGGGCCTATTCGTCACCGGGGAGCTGTTTTTT. It encodes CASSLQGLFVTGELFF.

This clonotype was detected only a few times. The genes are TRBV20-1 and TRBJ2-4; the D call may be TRBD1 or TRBD2 (5 bases each). Per germline, CDR1 DFQATT and CDR2 SNEGSKA (reference sequence). V dropped 2 bases and J dropped 3 bases, with 14 bases sitting between them. The CDR3 runs 15 residues. The CDR3 loop reads CSARTPGTNKNIQYF. The CDR3 nucleotides read TGCAGTGCTAGAACCCCAGGGACCAACAAAAACATTCAGTACTTC.

This clonotype was found a few times. The chain recombines TRBV10-3 with TRBJ2-1; 10 bases align to TRBD2. V was clipped by 4 bases and J by 8 bases; unmatched bases: 11. The CDR3 is 16 amino acids. From germline, CDR1 is ENHRY and CDR2 SYGVKD. This CDR3 reads CAISVAGGTGHDEQFF. CDR3 DNA sequence: TGTGCCATCAGTGTAGCGGGAGGCACGGGTCACGATGAGCAGTTCTTC.

The table lists this clonotype with a few counts. This rearrangement joins TRBV7-2 to TRBJ2-4; D remains ambiguous. The CDR3 runs to 17 residues. V lost 1 base and J 0 bases, leaving 13 bases between the germline ends. Germline loops: CDR1 SGHTA, CDR2 FQGNSA. The CDR3 bases are TGTGCCAGCAGCTTAGTGGCCAAAACTGGAGCCAAAAACATTCAGTACTTC. It encodes CASSLVAKTGAKNIQYF. The full variable domain, its missing parts supplied by reference TRBV7-2 and TRBJ2-4, is GAGVSQSPSNKVTEKGKDVELRCDPISGHTALYWYRQSLGQGLEFLIYFQGNSAPDKSGLPSDRFSAERTGGSVSTLTIQRTQQEDSAVYLCASSLVAKTGAKNIQYFGAGTRLSVL.

Here the CDR3 reads CSVAGQVNNEQFF. The CDR3 DNA follows: TGCAGCGTTGCGGGACAGGTTAACAATGAGCAGTTCTTC. V usage is TRBV29-1 and J usage is TRBJ2-1, with TRBD1 matching 8 bases. CDR3 length equals 13 residues. CDR1 and CDR2 (germline): SQVTM, ANQGSEA. V was pared by 4 bases and J by 5 bases, with 4 bases of the junction left unmatched.

In the case of this clonotype: It is unclear where the CDR3 begins or ends on the DNA, so no DNA is shown, and the CDR3 is as TCRdb lists it. The V call is TRBV6-2 or TRBV6-3, the J call TRBJ2-5; TRBD1 is the table's D call and was not checked against the DNA. The CDR3 spans 13 amino acids, including both terminal residues. Germline V gives CDR1 MNHEY, CDR2 SVGEGT. The CDR3 spells CASSYSDVGHGNF.

As for this clonotype: Germline and junction disagree at one end, which may indicate a read error. This chain uses TRBV7-7 with TRBJ2-3; TRBD2 aligns across 14 bases. The CDR3 is 18 residues long. Germline-derived CDR1 and CDR2 are SSHAT and FNYEAQ (reference sequence). The DNA for the CDR3 is TGTCCCAGCAGCCCTTCCGCTCGACTAGCGGGAGGGTCAGATACGCAGTATTTT. Translating it yields CPSSPSARLAGGSDTQYF.

The chain couples TRBV7-2 to TRBJ2-1; a weak D match, TRBD2 (5 bases). Germline CDR1 reads SGHTA; CDR2 reads FQGNSA. The V end lost 5 bases, the J end lost 6 bases, and 11 bases lay between the germline ends. This CDR3 has 13 residues. The CDR3 bases are TGTGCCAGCAGCGTGACTAACCGCAATGAGCAGTTCTTC. Its translation: CASSVTNRNEQFF.

The gene calls are TRBV3-1 and TRBJ2-3; D might be TRBD2 (6 bases). Germline V gene lookup returns CDR1 LGHDT and CDR2 YNNKEL (reference sequence). Trimming took 4 bases from V and 12 from J, leaving 14 bases between them. The CDR3 loop spans 12 amino acids. DNA of the CDR3: TGTGCCAGCAGCCGTGCCGGGAGATATCAGTATTTT. Protein: CASSRAGRYQYF.

This clonotype turned up a few times. The chain carries TRBV20-1 and TRBJ2-7; 10 bases match TRBD2. V was clipped by 3 bases and J by 0 bases; unmatched bases: 11. This CDR3 spans 17 amino acids. CDR1 DFQATT and CDR2 SNEGSKA come from the germline V gene (reference sequence). CDR3 DNA: TGCAGTGCTAGTGCCCCAGCGGGAGGGGGAAGCTCCTACGAGCAGTACTTC. Protein: CSASAPAGGGSSYEQYF.

The chain couples TRBV29-1 to TRBJ2-3; D unclear. The CDR3 spans 8 residues. V dropped 7 bases and J dropped 6 bases, with 2 bases sitting between them. The germline V gene has CDR1 SQVTM and CDR2 ANQGSEA. CDR3 region: CSADTQYF. The CDR3 DNA sequence: TGCAGCGCGGATACGCAGTATTTT.